A single sample is the source of the 29 T cell receptor beta chains below, sequenced in a study of T cells expressing NK-cell markers. Reprocessing the 5' RACE reads, TCRdb reports a single entry for every CDR3 protein and omits DNA. The sample includes about 460,000 distinct CDR3 sequences. Specimen: blood T cells: a sorted CD56 or NKG2C T cell subset, CD4+ or CD8+ T cells, or bulk PBMC T cells (not recorded which). These receptors were collected from a woman aged 50 to 60 in good health.

J is TRBJ2-1 and V is TRBV11-1; TCRdb calls TRBD2, which cannot be checked without DNA. Germline values: CDR1 SGHAT, CDR2 FQDESV (reference sequence). CDR3 length: 16 residues. CDR3 sequence reads: CASSLPGLAAYNEQFF. Variable domain in full (rest from reference TRBV11-1 and TRBJ2-1): EAEVAQSPRYKITEKSQAVAFWCDPISGHATLYWYRQILGQGPELLVQFQDESVVDDSQLPKDRFSAERLKGVDSTLKIQPAELGDSAMYLCASSLPGLAAYNEQFFGPGTRLTVL.

The rearrangement links TRBV25-1 to TRBJ1-1. From germline, CDR1 is MGHDK and CDR2 SYGVNS. This CDR3 has 14 residues. The CDR3 reads CASSEYGVAAEAFF.

The CDR3 here is CAISESQGNYGYTF. The chain joins TRBV10-3 to TRBJ1-2; no DNA is available, so the TRBD1 call from TCRdb remains unchecked. The V gene's germline CDR1 is ENHRY and CDR2 SYGVKD. The CDR3 runs to 14 residues.

This chain uses TRBV19 with TRBJ1-2. The CDR3 has 12 residues. In germline, CDR1 is LNHDA, CDR2 SQIVND (reference sequence). CDR3 sequence: CASARTSYGYTF.

V usage is TRBV7-9 and J usage is TRBJ1-2; lacking DNA, the TRBD1 call made by TCRdb goes unchecked. The CDR3 is 15 residues long. The germline gives CDR1 SEHNR, CDR2 FQNEAQ (reference sequence). The CDR3 spells CASSSANRDLSGYTF.

Here the CDR3 reads CASSLSPTPPQVGEQFF. The chain employs TRBV27 and TRBJ2-1; the D call of TRBD1 rests on TCRdb alone, since no DNA is present to check it. The CDR3 totals 17 residues. Per the germline V gene, CDR1 is MNHEY and CDR2 is SMNVEV (reference sequence).

The CDR3 spells CASSLVSGIQETQYF. The rearrangement links TRBV11-2 to TRBJ2-5; with no DNA, the TCRdb D assignment of TRBD2 cannot be verified. The CDR3 covers 15 residues. Germline V gives CDR1 SGHAT, CDR2 FQNNGV.

J is TRBJ1-3 and V is TRBV12-3 or TRBV12-4; TCRdb reports TRBD1, a call that lacks DNA to check it against. The CDR3 contains 16 residues. This chain's CDR3 is CASSLGTGGSGNTIYF.

This sequence joins TRBV10-3 and TRBJ2-2. Germline lookup yields CDR1 ENHRY and CDR2 SYGVKD. This CDR3 is built from 13 residues. Here the CDR3 reads CAISESGQAELFF.

This sequence joins TRBV3-1 and TRBJ2-2. The CDR3 spans 14 residues. The germline V gene encodes CDR1 LGHDT and CDR2 YNNKEL (reference sequence). CDR3 sequence reads: CASSQTSASRELFF.

The chain employs TRBV7-2 and TRBJ1-1. Germline V lookup: CDR1 SGHTA, CDR2 FQGNSA. CDR3 length equals 16 residues. The CDR3 is CASSLESGRLNTEAFF.

The V and J genes are TRBV6-5 and TRBJ2-6; TCRdb picks TRBD1, but there is no DNA to check that call. The CDR3 loop spans 17 amino acids. The germline CDR1 and CDR2 sequences are MNHEY and SVGAGI. The CDR3 sequence: CASSQVGRLGGANVLTF.

The V gene is TRBV4-2, the J gene TRBJ2-7; with no DNA, the TCRdb D assignment of TRBD2 cannot be verified. The germline CDR1 and CDR2 sequences are LGHNA and YNFKEQ. The CDR3 extends over 17 amino acids. CDR3 sequence: CASSQDWLAGLIYEQYF.

The rearrangement uses TRBV24-1 and TRBJ2-5; the TCRdb D gene call, TRBD1, has no DNA to confirm it. The CDR3 extends over 16 amino acids. Per germline, CDR1 KGHDR and CDR2 SFDVKD. The CDR3 loop reads CATSDPGQPDGETQYF.

The chain combines TRBV7-3 with TRBJ2-1; TCRdb names TRBD2, which stays unverified in the absence of DNA. The CDR3 sequence is 13 residues long. Looked up from germline, CDR1 is SGHTA and CDR2 is FQGTGA. The CDR3 loop is CASSLREGDEQFF.

This chain connects TRBV6-2 or TRBV6-3 to TRBJ1-3. Germline loops: CDR1 MNHEY, CDR2 SVGEGT. The CDR3 consists of 13 residues. CDR3 amino acids: CASSSGGRNTIYF.

The chain is built from TRBV20-1 and TRBJ2-5. The CDR3 is 12 residues long. The germline V gene encodes CDR1 DFQATT and CDR2 SNEGSKA (reference sequence). This CDR3 is CSARENQETQYF.

This chain joins TRBV11-2 and TRBJ2-1; TCRdb's D call of TRBD2 is untestable without DNA. The germline V gene encodes CDR1 SGHAT and CDR2 FQNNGV. The CDR3 loop spans 13 amino acids. The CDR3 is CASRFLQRVEQFF.

V gene TRBV11-3 combines with J gene TRBJ1-3. Germline V gene sequence: CDR1 SGHNT, CDR2 YENEEA. This CDR3 contains 13 residues. The chain's CDR3 is CASSFFEGNTIYF.

This rearrangement joins TRBV24-1 to TRBJ2-3; TCRdb proposes TRBD2, but this gene call is untestable without DNA. The germline V gene has CDR1 KGHDR and CDR2 SFDVKD. CDR3 length equals 16 residues. CDR3 sequence: CATSDLVAGYTDTQYF.

V and J are TRBV20-1 and TRBJ2-3; as DNA is missing, the TRBD2 call by TCRdb cannot be tested. This CDR3 contains 15 residues. Germline V lookup: CDR1 DFQATT, CDR2 SNEGSKA (reference sequence). CDR3: CSARDVREKADTQYF.

The chain links TRBV4-2 to TRBJ2-5; absent DNA, TCRdb's TRBD2 call cannot be checked. Per germline, CDR1 LGHNA and CDR2 YNFKEQ. There are 13 residues in the CDR3. CDR3 protein: CASGAGGEETQYF.

The chain couples TRBV5-1 to TRBJ2-2; TCRdb calls TRBD1, which cannot be checked without DNA. Germline CDR1 SGHRS, CDR2 YFSETQ. The CDR3 extends over 13 amino acids. The CDR3 spells CASSPRGTGELFF.

J is TRBJ1-1 and V is TRBV10-2; TCRdb's assignment of TRBD1 cannot be checked, as there is no DNA. This CDR3 spans 13 amino acids. CDR1 WSHSY and CDR2 SAAADI come from the germline V gene. Here the CDR3 reads CASRTSGATEAFF.

The chain combines TRBV12-3 or TRBV12-4 with TRBJ2-4. The length of the CDR3 is 15 residues. The CDR3: CASSSTRRAKNIQYF.

The J gene is TRBJ2-1, the V gene TRBV9. CDR1 and CDR2 (germline): SGDLS, YYNGEE. The CDR3 extends over 16 amino acids. CDR3 amino acids: CASSQSEEAYYNEQFF. Full variable domain (remainder filled in from reference TRBV9 and TRBJ2-1): DSGVTQTPKHLITATGQRVTLRCSPRSGDLSVYWYQQSLDQGLQFLIQYYNGEERAKGNILERFSAQQFPDLHSELNLSSLELGDSALYFCASSQSEEAYYNEQFFGPGTRLTVL.

The genes are TRBV6-1 and TRBJ1-1; with no DNA, the TCRdb D assignment of TRBD1 cannot be verified. The CDR3 has 14 residues. CDR1 and CDR2 from the germline V gene are MNHNS and SASEGT. CDR3 region: CASSRDPLNTEAFF.

This CDR3 is CATRGGNLGYGYTF. The chain employs TRBV28 and TRBJ1-2. Per germline, CDR1 MDHEN and CDR2 SYDVKM. The CDR3 extends over 14 amino acids.

The J gene is TRBJ2-1, the V gene TRBV12-3 or TRBV12-4; TCRdb's D call, TRBD2, is unchecked because there is no DNA. This CDR3 contains 18 residues. CDR3 protein: CASSGTSGRGIPYNEQFF.